This T cell receptor beta chain comes out of a study of T cells in Graves' hyperthyroidism and ophthalmopathy. Study as a whole: Peripheral blood draws took place at initial diagnosis, ahead of any treatment. Study findings and constraints: Progression to ophthalmopathy was predicted a median of roughly 6.6 months early.

As for this clonotype: Antigen specificity is unknown.

Every diagnosis used clinical symptoms, serum thyroxine and TRAb, thyroid ultrasound and orbital computed tomography. PBMCs were collected from an approximately 10 ml volume of fresh peripheral blood. TCR beta CDR3 regions were amplified from RNA transcripts. The HTBI primer set served for first-round RT-PCR of the TCR CDR3. TCRdb itself ran the multiplex PCR reads through MiXCR, one entry per CDR3 protein. The sample shows some 360,000 distinct CDR3 sequences, 15% to 20% of them seen only once. Germline CDR1 reads SGHAT; CDR2 reads FQNNGV. V was trimmed by 4 bases and J by 3 bases, leaving 21 bases between them. This CDR3 is 18 amino acids long.

The specimen sequenced was blood. The chain recombines TRBV11-2 with TRBJ2-2, with D perhaps TRBD1 (6 bases). The clonotype was recovered from a woman aged 40 to 49 with Graves' ophthalmopathy. The CDR3 coding sequence is TGTGCCAGCAGCTCGACAGGATTCGGCTCTACCTACACCGGGGAGCTGTTTTTT. Protein: CASSSTGFGSTYTGELFF.